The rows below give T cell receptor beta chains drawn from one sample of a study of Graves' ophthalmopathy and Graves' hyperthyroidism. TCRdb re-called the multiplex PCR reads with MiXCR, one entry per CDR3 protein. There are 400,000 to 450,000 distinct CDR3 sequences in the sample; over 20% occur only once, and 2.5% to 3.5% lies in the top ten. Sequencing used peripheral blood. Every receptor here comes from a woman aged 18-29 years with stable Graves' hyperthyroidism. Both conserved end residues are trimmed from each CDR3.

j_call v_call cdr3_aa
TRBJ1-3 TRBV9 ASSGDIFSGNTIY
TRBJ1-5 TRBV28 ASSSGGRGNQPQH
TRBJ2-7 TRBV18 ASSPPGDEQY
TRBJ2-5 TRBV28 ASPKPQGETQY
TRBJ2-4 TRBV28 ASSFGTGPNWGNIKY
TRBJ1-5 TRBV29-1 SVEEGGRGQAQH
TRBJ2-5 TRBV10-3 AISEQGGGETQY
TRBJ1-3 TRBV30 AWSVRGNTIY
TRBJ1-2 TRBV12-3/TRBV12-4 ASSFSTGDWGYT
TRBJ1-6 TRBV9 ASSVGQGTATSPLH
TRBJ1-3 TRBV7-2 ASSPGGSGNTIY
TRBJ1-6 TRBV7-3 ASSRGGVTPLH
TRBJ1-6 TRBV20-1 SVAARIHNSPLH
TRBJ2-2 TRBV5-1 ASSWEYRDTGELF
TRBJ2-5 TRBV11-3 ASSPGQVQETQY
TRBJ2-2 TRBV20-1 SASGTGQWELF
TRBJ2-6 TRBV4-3 ASSQRAGSGANVLT
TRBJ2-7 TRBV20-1 SASGPPGRIGYEQY
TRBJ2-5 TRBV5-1 ASRAVGTETQY
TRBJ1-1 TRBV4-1 ASSQPDRMSTEAF
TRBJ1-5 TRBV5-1 ASSLQGPTTPQH
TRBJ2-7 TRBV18 ASSQTGTSPYEQY
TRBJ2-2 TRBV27 ASTALGTGNTGELF
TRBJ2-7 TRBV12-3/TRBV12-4 ASSRQGTVYEQY
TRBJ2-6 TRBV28 ASTVDRWGTGANVLT
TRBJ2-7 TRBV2 ASGTSGGRTYEQY
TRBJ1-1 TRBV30 AWSVRGVGAF
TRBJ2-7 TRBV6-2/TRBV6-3 ASNLIAGAYEQY
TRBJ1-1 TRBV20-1 SARVTGGTEAF
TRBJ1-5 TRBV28 ASRPLRQMNQPQH
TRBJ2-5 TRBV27 ASRGVGETQY
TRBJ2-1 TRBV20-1 SAADYSYNEQF
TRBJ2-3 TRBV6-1 ASSAGTNSALGTDTQY
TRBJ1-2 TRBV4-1 ASSQDRRTYGYT
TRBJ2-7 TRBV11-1 ASSKGQGSHEQY
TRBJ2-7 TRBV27 ASSLSGQLGME